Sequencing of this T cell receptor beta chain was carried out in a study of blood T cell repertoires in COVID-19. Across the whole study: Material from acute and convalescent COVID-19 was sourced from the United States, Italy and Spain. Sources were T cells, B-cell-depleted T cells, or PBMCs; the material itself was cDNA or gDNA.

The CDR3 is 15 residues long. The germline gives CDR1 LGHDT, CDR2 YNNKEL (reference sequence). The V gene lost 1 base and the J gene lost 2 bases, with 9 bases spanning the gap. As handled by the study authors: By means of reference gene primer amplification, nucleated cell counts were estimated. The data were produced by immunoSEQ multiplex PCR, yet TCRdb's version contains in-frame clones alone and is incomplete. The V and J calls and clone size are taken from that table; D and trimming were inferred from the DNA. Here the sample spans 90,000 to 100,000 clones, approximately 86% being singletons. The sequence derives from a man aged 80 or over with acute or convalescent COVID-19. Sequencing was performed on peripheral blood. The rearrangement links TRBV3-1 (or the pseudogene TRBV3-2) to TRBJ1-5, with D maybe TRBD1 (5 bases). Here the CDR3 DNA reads TGTGCCAGCAGCCAAGGGGTACAGGGCAATCAGCCCCAGCATTTT. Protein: CASSQGVQGNQPQHF.